The T cell receptor (beta chain) under discussion was sequenced for a study of T and B cells in COVID-19 patients. TRB rearrangements were amplified by multiplex PCR with BIOMED2 TRB-A/B primers. Via MiXCR, TCRdb re-called the multiplex PCR reads, giving one row per CDR3 protein. In the table there are fewer than 8,500 distinct CDR3 sequences, 31% of which are singletons. TRB was amplified from about 250-500 ng of blood genomic DNA. Trimming pared 4 bases from V and 4 bases from J, leaving 14 bases between. Germline CDR1 reads SGHRS; CDR2 reads YFSETQ. This CDR3 contains 14 residues. This chain uses TRBV5-1 with TRBJ2-5, with D unresolved. This receptor was taken from a human donor with active COVID-19. Sequenced material: blood. Here the CDR3 reads CASSPGVVGETQYF. CDR3 bases: TGCGCCAGCAGCCCAGGTGTGGTGGGAGAGACCCAGTACTTC.